Presented here are 15 T cell receptor beta chains from one specimen sequenced in a study of cytomegalovirus exposure and HLA in healthy donors. The repertoire was sequenced with immunoSEQ multiplex PCR; TCRdb's copy has only in-frame clones and lacks some. Here the sample spans fewer than 250,000 clones, approximately 87% being singletons. Sequenced material: PBMCs. These TCRs come from a man aged 18 to 30 in good health and CMV-seronegative.

This rearrangement joins TRBV7-2 to TRBJ1-6; D call uncertain. Germline V gene lookup returns CDR1 SGHTA and CDR2 FQGNSA. The CDR3 length is 15 residues. Trimming removed 2 bases from V and 8 bases from J, with 13 bases in between. CDR3 coding DNA: TGTGCCAGCAGCTTACAGGCGTTCCTGGATTCACCCCTCCACTTT. Translated, it gives CASSLQAFLDSPLHF.

This chain uses TRBV7-2 with TRBJ2-7, with 9 bases fitting TRBD1. V lost 6 bases to trimming and J lost 4 bases; unmatched junction nucleotides: 10. The CDR3 runs 15 residues. CDR1 is SGHTA and CDR2 is FQGNSA in the germline V gene. For the CDR3, the DNA is TGTGCCAGCAGTCCCGGGACAGGGACATGGTACGAGCAGTACTTC. Amino acids: CASSPGTGTWYEQYF.

This rearrangement joins TRBV5-1 to TRBJ2-3; tentatively, D is TRBD1 (6 bases). The CDR3 has 15 residues. Germline V CDR1 and CDR2: SGHRS, YFSETQ. V was pared by 3 bases and J by 4 bases, with 15 bases between. This chain's CDR3 is CASSSQGLGPDTQYF. The DNA of the CDR3 is TGCGCCAGCAGCTCCCAGGGGTTAGGCCCAGATACGCAGTATTTT.

The chain is built from TRBV4-3 and TRBJ2-7; 8 bases align to TRBD1. Germline CDR1 LGHNA, CDR2 YSLEER. The CDR3 runs to 15 residues. V was clipped by 2 bases and J by 7 bases; unmatched bases: 10. CDR3 coding DNA: TGCGCCAGCAGCCAAAGTAAGGACAGGGTTTGGGAGCAGTACTTC. It yields the protein CASSQSKDRVWEQYF.

The chain employs TRBV29-1 and TRBJ2-2; TRBD2 is a possible D gene (5 bases). The V gene's germline CDR1 is SQVTM and CDR2 ANQGSEA. Deletions cut 3 bases from V and 0 bases from J, with 20 bases between. The CDR3 sequence is 18 residues long. CDR3 coding DNA: TGCAGCGTTGAGGCAGGTGGGCCCCGGACTCCGAACACCGGGGAGCTGTTTTTT. Its translation: CSVEAGGPRTPNTGELFF.

The chain is built from TRBV7-9 and TRBJ2-7; TRBD2 aligns across 8 bases. CDR1 is SEHNR and CDR2 is FQNEAQ in the germline V gene (reference sequence). Trimming removed 3 bases from V and 3 bases from J; junction bases left unmatched: 4. The CDR3 spans 14 residues. CDR3: CASSLSGTSYEQYF. CDR3 DNA sequence: TGTGCCAGCAGCTTGTCCGGGACTAGCTACGAGCAGTACTTC.

The CDR3, as DNA: TGTGCCAGCAGTGGACAGGGATTTGTAGAGCAGTACTTC. Translation: CASSGQGFVEQYF. The J gene is TRBJ2-7, the V gene TRBV2; 7 bases line up with TRBD1. This CDR3 contains 13 residues. The germline V gene has CDR1 SNHLY and CDR2 FYNNEI. J was trimmed by 7 bases and V by 4 bases; bases with no gene match: 7.

J is TRBJ2-3 and V is TRBV6-6, with 7 nucleotides matching TRBD1. The length of the CDR3 is 13 residues. Per germline, CDR1 MNHNY and CDR2 SVGAGI (reference sequence). The V segment lost 8 bases and the J segment 2 bases; nucleotides outside the gene matches: 4. CDR3 loop: CASREGATDTQYF. The CDR3 DNA reads TGTGCCAGCCGTGAGGGGGCCACAGATACGCAGTATTTT.

This sequence joins TRBV27 and TRBJ1-1; D is undetermined. The germline CDR1 and CDR2 sequences are MNHEY and SMNVEV (reference sequence). The CDR3 covers 13 residues. V was shortened by 0 bases and J by 9 bases, with 11 bases between the two germline ends. This CDR3 reads CASSLSAQTQAFF. DNA for the CDR3: TGTGCCAGCAGTTTATCCGCACAGACCCAAGCTTTCTTT.

The CDR3 DNA follows: TGCGCCAGCAGCCAAGATCGCGGTGGGCAGTACTTC. Translated, it gives CASSQDRGGQYF. The chain couples TRBV4-1 to TRBJ2-7; no clear D gene. Germline CDR1 MGHRA, CDR2 YSYEKL. The length of the CDR3 is 12 residues. The germline V and J ends were trimmed by 0 bases and 9 bases, with 9 bases remaining between them.

The CDR3 DNA reads as TGTGCCAGCAGTGAAGCCCACAGGGCGGATTATGGCTACACCTTC. Amino acid sequence: CASSEAHRADYGYTF. The V and J genes are TRBV6-1 and TRBJ1-2; possible D gene TRBD1, 6 bases. The CDR3 is 15 amino acids. Trimming took off 0 bases at V and 5 bases at J, with 13 bases between the two ends. CDR1 and CDR2 (germline): MNHNS, SASEGT.

The V call is TRBV5-4, the J call TRBJ2-7; 9 bases line up with TRBD1. CDR1 and CDR2 from the germline V gene are SGHNT and YYREEE (reference sequence). There are 16 residues in the CDR3. V lost 4 bases and J lost 5; bases outside the gene matches: 13. The CDR3 coding sequence is TGTGCCAGCAGCGTCGCCCCGGGACAGGGAAATCACGAGCAGTACTTC. As protein: CASSVAPGQGNHEQYF.

This clone was counted a single time. V is TRBV15 and J is TRBJ2-3; 8 bases line up with TRBD2. The CDR3 contains 14 residues. Germline CDR1 and CDR2: LNHNV and YYDKDF (reference sequence). The junction had 7 bases not matched to a gene; V was cut back by 5 bases and J by 6 bases. CDR3 DNA sequence: TGTGCCACCAGCGGGCCCCCGGGGGGGGATACGCAGTATTTT. The encoded protein is CATSGPPGGDTQYF.

The rearrangement uses TRBV10-3 and TRBJ1-1; D perhaps matches TRBD1 (5 bases). The germline V gene encodes CDR1 ENHRY and CDR2 SYGVKD. V gave up 6 bases and J gave up 4 bases, with 12 bases separating them. The CDR3 covers 13 residues. CDR3 residues: CAIRLTAGTEAFF. CDR3 sequence (DNA): TGTGCCATCAGGTTGACAGCAGGCACTGAAGCTTTCTTT.

The chain joins TRBV7-9 to TRBJ1-5; TRBD1 is a possible D gene (6 bases). The V and J ends lost 0 bases and 5 bases respectively, with 11 bases between them. Germline V gene data show CDR1 as SEHNR and CDR2 as FQNEAQ (reference sequence). This CDR3 contains 15 residues. In nucleotides, the CDR3 is TGTGCCAGCAGCTTAGCATTGGGGGCCGATCAGCCCCAGCATTTT. Residues: CASSLALGADQPQHF.